The sequence of this T cell receptor (beta chain) was determined in a study of tumor-infiltrating lymphocytes in primary liver carcinoma. The study's findings and limits: Merely some 7.5-25% of top clones spanned all five tumor regions.

Co-extraction yielded RNA and DNA from roughly 21-30 mg of unsorted bulk tissue. All patients had surgically resected primary liver carcinoma. Using a constant-region primer together with ProtoScript II reverse transcriptase, TCR beta cDNA was made from 450 to 600 ng of total RNA. Sequencing libraries for TCR beta derived from three nested multiplex PCR rounds that used slightly modified ARM-PCR. TCRdb redid the calling of the multiplex PCR reads with MiXCR, one entry per CDR3 protein. The data show 30,000 to 40,000 distinct CDR3 sequences, approximately 73% seen once. With regard to this clonotype: Its antigen is as yet unknown.

Sequenced: liver tumor tissue from sampling region 4. The subset was: tumor region T4, right-lateral pole. This sequence was found in a man in his forties or fifties with primary liver carcinoma and hepatitis B virus infection.

The CDR3 sequence: CASSLATASSYRQYF. CDR3 bases: TGTGCCAGTAGCCTAGCGACGGCCAGCTCCTACAGGCAGTACTTC. The V and J genes are TRBV7-8 and TRBJ2-7, with a possible D match to TRBD2 (6 bases). CDR1 SGHVS and CDR2 FQNEAQ come from the germline V gene. Trimming removed 9 bases at V and 9 bases at J, with 27 bases between. The CDR3 is 15 residues long.